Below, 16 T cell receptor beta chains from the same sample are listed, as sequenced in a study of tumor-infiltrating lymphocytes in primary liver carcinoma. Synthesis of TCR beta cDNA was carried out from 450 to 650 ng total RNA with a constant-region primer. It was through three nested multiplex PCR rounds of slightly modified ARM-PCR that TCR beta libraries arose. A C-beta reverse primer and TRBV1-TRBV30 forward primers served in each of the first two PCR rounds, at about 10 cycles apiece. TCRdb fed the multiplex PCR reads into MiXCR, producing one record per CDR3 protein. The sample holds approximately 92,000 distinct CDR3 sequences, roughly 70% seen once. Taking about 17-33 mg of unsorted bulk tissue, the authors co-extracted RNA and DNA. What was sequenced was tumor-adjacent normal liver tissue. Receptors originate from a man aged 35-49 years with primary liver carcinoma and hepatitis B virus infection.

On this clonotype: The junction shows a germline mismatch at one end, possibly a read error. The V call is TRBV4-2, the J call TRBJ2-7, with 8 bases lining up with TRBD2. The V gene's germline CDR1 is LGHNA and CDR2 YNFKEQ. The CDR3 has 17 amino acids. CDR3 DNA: TGTGCCACTGCTGGACCAGCGGGAGTTTATAAGTCCTATGAGCAGTACTTC. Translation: CATAGPAGVYKSYEQYF.

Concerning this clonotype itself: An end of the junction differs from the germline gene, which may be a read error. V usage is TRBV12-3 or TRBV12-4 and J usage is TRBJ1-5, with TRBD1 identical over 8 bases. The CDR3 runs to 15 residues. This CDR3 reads CADSGQGTGNKPQHF. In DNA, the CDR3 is TGTGCCGACAGTGGACAGGGAACCGGCAATAAGCCCCAGCATTTT.

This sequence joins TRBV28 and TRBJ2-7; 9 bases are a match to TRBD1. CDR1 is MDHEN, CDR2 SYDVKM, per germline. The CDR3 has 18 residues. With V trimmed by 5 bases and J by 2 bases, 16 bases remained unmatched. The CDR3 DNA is TGTGCCAGCAGTCTGGGTACAGGGACAGGGCTAGGGGCCTACGAGCAGTACTTC. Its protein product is CASSLGTGTGLGAYEQYF.

The CDR3 DNA is TGTGCCAGCAGTTATAGCCAGGGCGGTGAACAGTTCTTC. Protein: CASSYSQGGEQFF. This rearrangement joins TRBV6-5 to TRBJ2-1, with D perhaps matching TRBD1 (5 bases). V was shortened by 3 bases and J by 13 bases, with 16 bases between the two germline ends. The CDR3 is 13 amino acids. Germline V gives CDR1 MNHEY, CDR2 SVGAGI.

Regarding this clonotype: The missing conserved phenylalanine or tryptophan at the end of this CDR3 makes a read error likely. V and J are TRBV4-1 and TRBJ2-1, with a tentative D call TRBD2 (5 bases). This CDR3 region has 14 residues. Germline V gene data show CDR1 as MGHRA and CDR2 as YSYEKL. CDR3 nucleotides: TGCGCCAGCAGTCAAGAGGACGGGAACTATGAGCAGTTCTCC. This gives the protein CASSQEDGNYEQFS.

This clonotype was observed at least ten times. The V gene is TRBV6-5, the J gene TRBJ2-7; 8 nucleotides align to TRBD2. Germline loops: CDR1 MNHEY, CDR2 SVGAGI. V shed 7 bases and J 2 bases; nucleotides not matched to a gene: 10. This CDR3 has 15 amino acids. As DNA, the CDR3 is TGTGCCAGCACTCCGGTCCAGCGGGAGCCCTACGAGCAGTACTTC. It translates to CASTPVQREPYEQYF.

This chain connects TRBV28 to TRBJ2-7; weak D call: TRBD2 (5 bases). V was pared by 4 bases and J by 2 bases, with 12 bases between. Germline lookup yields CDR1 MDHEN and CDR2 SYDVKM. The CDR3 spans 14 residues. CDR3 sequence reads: CASSSPDGTYEQYF. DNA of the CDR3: TGTGCCAGCAGTTCCCCAGACGGGACCTACGAGCAGTACTTC.

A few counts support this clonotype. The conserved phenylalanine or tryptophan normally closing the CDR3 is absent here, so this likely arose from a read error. The CDR3 DNA reads TGTGCCAGCAGCTTAGATCGGAGACTAGTGGGAGGGGCTAGCCCCGAGCAGTTCTTA. This codes for CASSLDRRLVGGASPEQFL. The chain recombines TRBV11-2 with TRBJ2-1; 7 positions agree with TRBD2. CDR1 SGHAT and CDR2 FQNNGV come from the germline V gene. This CDR3 comprises 19 residues. With V trimmed by 0 bases and J by 10 bases, 21 bases remained unmatched.

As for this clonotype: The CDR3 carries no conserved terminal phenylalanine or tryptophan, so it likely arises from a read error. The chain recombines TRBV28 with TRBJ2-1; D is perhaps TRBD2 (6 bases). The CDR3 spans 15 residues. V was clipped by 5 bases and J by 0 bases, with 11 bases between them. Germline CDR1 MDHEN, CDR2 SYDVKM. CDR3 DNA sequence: TGTGCCAGCAGTCCCCTCGGGGGCTCCTACAATGAGCAGTTCCTC. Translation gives CASSPLGGSYNEQFL.

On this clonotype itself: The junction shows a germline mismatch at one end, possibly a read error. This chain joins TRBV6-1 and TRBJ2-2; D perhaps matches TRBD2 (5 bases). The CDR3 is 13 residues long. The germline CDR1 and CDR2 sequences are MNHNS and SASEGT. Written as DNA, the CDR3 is TGTCCCAGCACCACTAGTAACACCGGGGAGCTGTTTTTT. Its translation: CPSTTSNTGELFF.

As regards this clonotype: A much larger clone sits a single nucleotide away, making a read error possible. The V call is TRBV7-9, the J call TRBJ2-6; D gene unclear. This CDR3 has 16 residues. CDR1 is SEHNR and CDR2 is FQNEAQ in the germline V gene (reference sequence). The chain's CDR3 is CVSSPFTASGANVLTF. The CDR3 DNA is TGTGTCAGCAGCCCATTCACAGCGTCTGGGGCCAACGTCCTGACTTTC.

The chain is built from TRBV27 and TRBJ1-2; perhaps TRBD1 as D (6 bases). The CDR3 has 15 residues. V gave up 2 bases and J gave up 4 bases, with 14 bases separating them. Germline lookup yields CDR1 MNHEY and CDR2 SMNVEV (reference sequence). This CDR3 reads CASSLTSRGPYGYTF. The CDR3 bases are TGTGCCAGCAGTTTAACCAGCAGGGGTCCCTATGGCTACACCTTC.

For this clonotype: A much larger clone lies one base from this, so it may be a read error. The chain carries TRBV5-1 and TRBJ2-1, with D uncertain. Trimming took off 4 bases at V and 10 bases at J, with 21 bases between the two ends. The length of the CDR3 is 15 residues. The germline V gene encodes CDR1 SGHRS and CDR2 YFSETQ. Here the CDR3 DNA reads TGCGCCAGCAGCCCCTCGACCCTACTGGTGGGCGAGCAGTTCTTC. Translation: CASSPSTLLVGEQFF.

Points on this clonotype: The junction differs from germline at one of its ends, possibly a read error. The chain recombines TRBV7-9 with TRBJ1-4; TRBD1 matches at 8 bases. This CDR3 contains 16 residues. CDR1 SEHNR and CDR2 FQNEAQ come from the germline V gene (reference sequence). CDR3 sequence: CARSFDLDRVGEKPFF. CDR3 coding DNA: TGTGCCAGGAGCTTCGACTTGGACAGGGTCGGTGAAAAACCGTTTTTT.

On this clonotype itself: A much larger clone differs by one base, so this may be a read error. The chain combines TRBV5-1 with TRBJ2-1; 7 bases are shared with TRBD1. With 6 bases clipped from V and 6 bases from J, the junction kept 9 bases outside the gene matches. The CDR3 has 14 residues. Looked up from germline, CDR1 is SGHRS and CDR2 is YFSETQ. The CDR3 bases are TGCGCCAGCAACGTAGGGGGCACTATCAATGAGCAGTTCTTC. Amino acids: CASNVGGTINEQFF.

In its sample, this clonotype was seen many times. The CDR3 sequence: CASRPDRGTEAFF. CDR3 bases: TGTGCCAGCAGACCCGATCGAGGCACTGAAGCTTTCTTT. The gene calls are TRBV28 and TRBJ1-1; no reliable D call. Trimming removed 6 bases from V and 4 bases from J, with 12 bases in between. CDR3 length equals 13 residues. Looked up from germline, CDR1 is MDHEN and CDR2 is SYDVKM.